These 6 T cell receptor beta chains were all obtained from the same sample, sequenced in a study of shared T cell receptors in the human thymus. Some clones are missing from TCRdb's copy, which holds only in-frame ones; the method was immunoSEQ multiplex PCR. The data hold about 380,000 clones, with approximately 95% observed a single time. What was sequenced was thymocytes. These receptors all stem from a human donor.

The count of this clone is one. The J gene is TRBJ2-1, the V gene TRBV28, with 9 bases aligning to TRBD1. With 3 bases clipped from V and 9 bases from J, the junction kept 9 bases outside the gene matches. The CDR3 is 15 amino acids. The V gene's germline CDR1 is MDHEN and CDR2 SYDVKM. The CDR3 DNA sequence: TGTGCCAGCAGTTTCGGGGGGACAGGGTCTAGTGAGCAGTTCTTC. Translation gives CASSFGGTGSSEQFF.

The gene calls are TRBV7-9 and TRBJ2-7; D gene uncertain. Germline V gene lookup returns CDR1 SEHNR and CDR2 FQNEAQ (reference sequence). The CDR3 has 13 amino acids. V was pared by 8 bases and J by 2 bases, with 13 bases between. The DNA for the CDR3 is TGTGCCAGCGGAAGGCACGTTACCTACGAGCAGTACTTC. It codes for CASGRHVTYEQYF.

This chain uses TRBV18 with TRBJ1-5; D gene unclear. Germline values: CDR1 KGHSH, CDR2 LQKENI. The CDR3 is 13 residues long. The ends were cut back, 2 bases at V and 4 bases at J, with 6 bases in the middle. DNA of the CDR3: TGTGCCAGCTCACCAACCAAGAATCAGCCCCAGCATTTT. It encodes CASSPTKNQPQHF.

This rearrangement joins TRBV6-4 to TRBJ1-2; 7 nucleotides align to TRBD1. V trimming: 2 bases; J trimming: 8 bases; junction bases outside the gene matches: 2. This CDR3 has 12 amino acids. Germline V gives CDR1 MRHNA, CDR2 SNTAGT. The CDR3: CASSDTRGGYTF. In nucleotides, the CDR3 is TGTGCCAGCAGTGACACCAGGGGGGGCTACACCTTC.

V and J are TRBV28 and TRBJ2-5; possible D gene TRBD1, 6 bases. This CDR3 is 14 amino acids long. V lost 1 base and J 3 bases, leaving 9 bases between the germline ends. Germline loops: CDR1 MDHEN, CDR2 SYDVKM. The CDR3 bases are TGTGCCAGCAGTTTATTGGGGGACAAAGAGACCCAGTACTTC. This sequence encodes CASSLLGDKETQYF.

This chain's CDR3 is CASSYLRDRGEKLFF. Written as DNA, the CDR3 is TGTGCCAGCAGTTACCTCCGGGACAGGGGTGAAAAACTGTTTTTT. This rearrangement joins TRBV6-5 to TRBJ1-4; 10 bases match TRBD1. CDR1 MNHEY and CDR2 SVGAGI come from the germline V gene. The CDR3 covers 15 residues. Unmatched junction bases numbered 4, after V lost 2 bases and J lost 7 bases.